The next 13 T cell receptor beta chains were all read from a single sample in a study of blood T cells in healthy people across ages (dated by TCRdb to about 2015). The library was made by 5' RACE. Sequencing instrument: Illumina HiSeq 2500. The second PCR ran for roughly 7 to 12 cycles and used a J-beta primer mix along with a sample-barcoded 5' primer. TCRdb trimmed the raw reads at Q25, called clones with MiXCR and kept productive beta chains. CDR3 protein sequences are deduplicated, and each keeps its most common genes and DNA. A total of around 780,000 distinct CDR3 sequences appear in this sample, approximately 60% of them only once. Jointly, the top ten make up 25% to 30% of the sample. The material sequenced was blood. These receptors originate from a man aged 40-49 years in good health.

The CDR3 DNA reads as TGTGCCAGCAGTCTATATCCCGGACAGGGGGATGCCTCCGGTGGCTACACCTTC. Protein product: CASSLYPGQGDASGGYTF. The chain links TRBV27 to TRBJ1-2; 10 bases match TRBD1. J was trimmed by 7 bases and V by 5 bases; bases with no gene match: 19. The CDR3 sequence is 18 residues long. The germline V gene encodes CDR1 MNHEY and CDR2 SMNVEV (reference sequence).

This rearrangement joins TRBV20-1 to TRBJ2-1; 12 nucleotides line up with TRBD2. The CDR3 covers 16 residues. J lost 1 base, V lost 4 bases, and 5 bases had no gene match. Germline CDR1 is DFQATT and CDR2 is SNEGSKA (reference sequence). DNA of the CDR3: TGCAGTGCTACTAGCGGGGGGGCCCCTTCCTACAATGAGCAGTTCTTC. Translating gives CSATSGGAPSYNEQFF.

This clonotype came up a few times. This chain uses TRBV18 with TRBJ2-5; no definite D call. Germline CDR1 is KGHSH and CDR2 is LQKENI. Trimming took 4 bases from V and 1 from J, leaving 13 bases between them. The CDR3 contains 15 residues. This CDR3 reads CASSRDGRTQETQYF. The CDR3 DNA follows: TGTGCCAGCTCACGTGATGGACGTACCCAAGAGACCCAGTACTTC.

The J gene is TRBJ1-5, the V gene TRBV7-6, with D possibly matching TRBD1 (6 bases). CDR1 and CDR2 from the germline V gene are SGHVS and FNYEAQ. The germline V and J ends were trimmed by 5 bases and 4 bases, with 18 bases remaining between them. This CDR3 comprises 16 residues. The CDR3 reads CASSLRRGLINQPQHF. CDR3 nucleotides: TGTGCCAGCAGCCTCCGTCGGGGGCTGATTAATCAGCCCCAGCATTTT.

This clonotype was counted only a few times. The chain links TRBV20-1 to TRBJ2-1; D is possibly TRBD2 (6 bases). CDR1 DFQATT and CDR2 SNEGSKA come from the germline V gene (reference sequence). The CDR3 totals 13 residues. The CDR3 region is CSCTRTTNNEQFF. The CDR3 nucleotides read TGCAGCTGTACAAGGACTACGAACAATGAGCAGTTCTTC.

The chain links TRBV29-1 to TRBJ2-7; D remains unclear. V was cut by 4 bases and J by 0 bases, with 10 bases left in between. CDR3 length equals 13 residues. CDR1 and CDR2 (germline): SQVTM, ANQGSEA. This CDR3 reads CSVGASASYEQYF. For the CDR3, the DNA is TGCAGCGTTGGGGCGTCAGCCTCCTACGAGCAGTACTTC.

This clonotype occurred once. Here the CDR3 reads CASSQGVVWQSNEQFF. The CDR3 DNA reads as TGTGCCAGCAGCCAAGGGGTCGTCTGGCAATCGAATGAGCAGTTCTTC. The gene calls are TRBV3-1 and TRBJ2-1; D is undetermined. This CDR3 spans 16 amino acids. The germline V gene has CDR1 LGHDT and CDR2 YNNKEL (reference sequence). The germline V and J ends were trimmed by 1 base and 7 bases, with 17 bases remaining between them.

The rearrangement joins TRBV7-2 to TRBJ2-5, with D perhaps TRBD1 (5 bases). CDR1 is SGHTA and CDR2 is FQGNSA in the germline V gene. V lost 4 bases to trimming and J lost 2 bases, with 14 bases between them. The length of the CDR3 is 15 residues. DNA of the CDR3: TGTGCCAGCAGCTGGCAATCTCAGGGACAAGAGACCCAGTACTTC. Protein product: CASSWQSQGQETQYF.

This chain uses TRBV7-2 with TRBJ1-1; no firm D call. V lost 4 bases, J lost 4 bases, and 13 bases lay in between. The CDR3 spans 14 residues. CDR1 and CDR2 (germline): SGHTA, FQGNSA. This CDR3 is CASSSGLKLTEAFF. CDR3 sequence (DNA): TGTGCCAGCAGCTCTGGTTTAAAACTCACTGAAGCTTTCTTT.

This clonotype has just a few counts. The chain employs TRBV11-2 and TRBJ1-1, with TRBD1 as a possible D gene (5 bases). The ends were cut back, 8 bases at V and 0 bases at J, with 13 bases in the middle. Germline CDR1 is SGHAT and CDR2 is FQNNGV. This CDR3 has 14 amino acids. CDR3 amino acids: CASRDRTMNTEAFF. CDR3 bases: TGTGCCAGCCGGGACCGCACAATGAACACTGAAGCTTTCTTT.

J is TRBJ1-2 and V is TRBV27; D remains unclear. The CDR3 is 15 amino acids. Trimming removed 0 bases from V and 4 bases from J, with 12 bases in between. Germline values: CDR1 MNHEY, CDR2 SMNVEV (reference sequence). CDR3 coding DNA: TGTGCCAGCAGTTTATCTGGAACGGACGTCTATGGCTACACCTTC. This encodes CASSLSGTDVYGYTF.

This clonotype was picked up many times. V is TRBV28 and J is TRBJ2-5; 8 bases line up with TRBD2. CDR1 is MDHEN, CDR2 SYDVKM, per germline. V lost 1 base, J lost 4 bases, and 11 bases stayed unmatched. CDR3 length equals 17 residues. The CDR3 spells CASSLSGVAGKIETQYF. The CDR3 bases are TGTGCCAGCAGTTTATCCGGGGTAGCGGGAAAGATAGAGACCCAGTACTTC.

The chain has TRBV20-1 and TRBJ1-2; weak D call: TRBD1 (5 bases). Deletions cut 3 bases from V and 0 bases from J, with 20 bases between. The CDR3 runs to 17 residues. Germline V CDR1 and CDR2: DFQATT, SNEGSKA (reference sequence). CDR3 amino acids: CSARGRFGTLSNYGYTF. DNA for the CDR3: TGCAGTGCTAGGGGGCGATTTGGGACTTTGTCTAACTATGGCTACACCTTC.